The sequence of this T cell receptor (beta chain) was determined in a study of PD-1 blockade in classical Hodgkin lymphoma. Study-level information: Each patient was given nivolumab 3 mg/kg through a vein every 2 weeks.

All patients relapsed after autologous stem cell transplantation, and brentuximab vedotin exposure varied. The CDR3 runs 13 residues. Trimming shortened V by 5 bases and J by 5 bases, and 12 bases separated the two germline ends. CDR1 and CDR2 from the germline V gene are MNHEY and SVGAGI. Sequenced by immunoSEQ multiplex PCR; TCRdb stores in-frame clones only, minus some. Of approximately 60,000 clones listed, roughly 90% are singletons. The sequencing used peripheral blood mononuclear cells (PBMCs), collected at baseline. This chain joins TRBV6-5 and TRBJ1-2; D is perhaps TRBD1 (6 bases). The receptor comes from a human donor with classical Hodgkin lymphoma. Here the CDR3 reads CASSQTGWYGYTF. CDR3 nucleotide sequence: TGTGCCAGCAGTCAGACAGGATGGTATGGCTACACCTTC.